A selection of T cell receptor beta chains follows, all from one sample in a study of CD4+ T cells in melanoma. The table came from immunoSEQ multiplex PCR; TCRdb's copy has only in-frame clones and leaves some out. The table shows some 20,000 clones, with approximately 83% occurring only once. The sequenced sample was cells from a culture (not recorded whether cultured in vitro). All receptors come from a human donor with melanoma. The CDR3 runs from the conserved cysteine through the conserved F or W.

v_call cdr3_aa
TRBV7-6 CASSSKTGTDTQYF
TRBV5-4 CASSLGPGGGNTGELFF
TRBV5-6 CASSRLTYRGRGTGELFF
TRBV11-2 CASSLDGYASGGSNEQFF
TRBV7-3 CASSLVGTGSYEQYF
TRBV14 CASSQVWRGRLAEQYF
TRBV11-2 CASSSRLAGTQYF
TRBV5-1 CASSWQGASGNTIYF
TRBV5-1 CASSSRTGGEAGELFF
TRBV5-1 CASSLGSSGNTIYF
TRBV5-4 CASSSRDLRGNTEAFF
TRBV19 CASSIRQGRGNQPQHF
TRBV5-1 CASSLRPRGLTEAFF
TRBV19 CASPNPGWQGRFGNQPQHF
TRBV30 CAWKEVNTGRGEQYF
TRBV5-1 CASSTGIYNEQFF
TRBV5-6 CASSLGGMSGVRSPLHF
TRBV4-1 CASSQPGLANYNEQFF
TRBV19 CASSTSMMNTEAFF
TRBV18 CASSQDRGTSGYTF
TRBV6-5 CASSYPEVTEAFF
TRBV5-4 CASSSMGPGNTIYF
TRBV7-9 CASSPQNEKLFF
TRBV6-6 CASSLTGGTRAQHF
TRBV2 CASSETLNYGYTF
TRBV27 CASTPTYEQYF
TRBV5-4 CASSLERDSNQPQHF
TRBV30 CAWSLGTGGTQYF
TRBV19 CASSIFQGGSNQPQHF
TRBV14 CASSQAGWWEPNTEAFF
TRBV5-4 CASSSLPSRSGTDTQYF
TRBV7-6 CASSSITGVGYTF
TRBV28 CASSLRGDRYGYTF
TRBV27 CASSTQGAVKSRGYTF
TRBV19 CASSTDRGLSEQFF
TRBV10-3 CAISESGEGRYGYTF
TRBV4-3 CASSHPRNTEAFF
TRBV7-2 CASSLYAGGAIGSGNTIYF
TRBV27 CASSTYRENEQFF
TRBV14 CASSQDLGQGFQPQHF
TRBV5-5 CASSLVPTSYNEQFF
TRBV21-1 CASSPSGEGTETQYF
TRBV2 CASSEAPGTSVNEQFF
TRBV30 CAWRPGTRNSNQPQHF
TRBV10-3 CAISERETQYF
TRBV27 CASSRAGSHTETQYF
TRBV29-1 CSVGGGSTEAFF
TRBV19 CASRAGQGNQPQHF
TRBV9 CASNRGTGGVEKLFF
TRBV7-8 CASSARTSGVSGELFF
TRBV6-5 CASSYSGSGSQPQHF
TRBV7-2 CASSLDPVSYNEQFF
TRBV2 CASSVEGFYGYTF